The rows below give T cell receptor beta chains drawn from one sample of a study of somatic mutations in T cells in chronic GVHD. Produced via immunoSEQ multiplex PCR; TCRdb's table is partial and in-frame only. The sample holds some 13,000 clones, around 73% seen once. Sequences were obtained from Vbeta20-negative CD4+ T cells from blood. The source of these receptors is a male patient aged 50 to 60 with chronic graft-versus-host disease. Among the T cells, some may be from the graft donor. Both conserved end residues are part of each CDR3. A D gene is named only where the DNA matches it firmly. Some rows mark clone size as missing; the rest say once, few, many or name a class of expanded clone.

TRBV6-5,TRBD1,.,TRBJ1-1,CASSRGDRGTEAFF,TGTGCCAGCAGTCGTGGGGACAGGGGAACTGAAGCTTTCTTT
TRBV7-2,.,few,TRBJ2-1,CASSSRYNSQYNEQFF,TGTGCCAGCAGCTCGAGATATAATAGCCAATACAATGAGCAGTTCTTC
TRBV7-6,TRBD1,.,TRBJ2-7,CASSPAGQGAPYEQYF,TGTGCCAGCAGCCCTGCCGGACAGGGGGCCCCCTACGAGCAGTACTTC
TRBV19,TRBD1,.,TRBJ1-2,CASSGQGAFYGYTF,TGTGCCAGTAGCGGACAGGGAGCCTTCTATGGCTACACCTTC
TRBV7-2,.,few,TRBJ2-7,CASAMGPSYEQYF,TGTGCCAGCGCCATGGGGCCCTCCTACGAGCAGTACTTC
TRBV5-4,TRBD1,few,TRBJ2-5,CASSPRGRRGTQYF,TGTGCCAGCAGCCCCAGGGGGCGCCGAGGGACCCAGTACTTC
TRBV28,.,.,TRBJ2-7,CASRRGTPSYEQYF,TGTGCCAGCAGACGGGGGACCCCGTCCTACGAGCAGTACTTC
TRBV5-4,.,.,TRBJ2-3,CASSLARSGLDTQYF,TGTGCCAGCAGCTTGGCTCGGAGTGGGTTGGATACGCAGTATTTT
TRBV18,.,.,TRBJ2-2,CASSPSTGTYNANTGELFF,TGTGCCAGCTCACCATCCACAGGGACCTACAACGCGAACACCGGGGAGCTGTTTTTT
TRBV2,.,.,TRBJ2-2,CASNLRGELFF,TGTGCCAGCAACTTACGCGGGGAGCTGTTTTTT
TRBV28,.,.,TRBJ2-7,CASSVGGGKLYEQYF,TGTGCCAGCAGTGTAGGGGGGGGCAAGTTATACGAGCAGTACTTC
TRBV19,TRBD1,.,TRBJ2-1,CASSRGQGLYNEQFF,TGTGCCAGTAGCAGGGGACAGGGACTCTACAATGAGCAGTTCTTC
TRBV6-6,TRBD2,once,TRBJ2-3,CASSYSTAGGRDTQYF,TGTGCCAGCAGTTACTCGACCGCGGGAGGGCGGGATACGCAGTATTTT
TRBV27,.,.,TRBJ1-1,CASRPDSPNTEAFF,TGTGCCAGCAGACCGGACAGCCCGAACACTGAAGCTTTCTTT
TRBV27,TRBD2,.,TRBJ2-7,CASRTSGRPNYEQYF,TGTGCCAGCCGGACTAGCGGGAGGCCGAACTACGAGCAGTACTTC
TRBV5-6,.,medium-sized,TRBJ1-3,CASSSWETGNTIYF,TGTGCCAGCAGCAGTTGGGAGACTGGAAACACCATATATTTT
TRBV4-2,.,.,TRBJ1-1,CASSPSDRGDEAFF,TGTGCCAGCAGTCCCTCAGACCGGGGGGATGAAGCTTTCTTT
TRBV19,.,.,TRBJ2-6,CASSFMSGANVLTF,TGTGCCAGTAGTTTTATGTCCGGGGCCAACGTCCTGACTTTC
TRBV7-6,TRBD1,.,TRBJ2-3,CASSRGQGGTDTQYF,TGTGCCAGCAGCCGAGGACAGGGAGGCACAGATACGCAGTATTTT
TRBV15,.,.,TRBJ2-7,CATSQDRGLKGTSLSSYEQYF,TGTGCCACCAGCCAAGACAGGGGGCTTAAGGGGACTAGCCTTTCCTCCTACGAGCAGTACTTC
TRBV11-2,TRBD1,.,TRBJ2-1,CASTTRTGPGVSSYNEQFF,TGTGCCAGTACAACGAGGACAGGGCCTGGCGTTAGCTCCTACAATGAGCAGTTCTTC
TRBV19,.,.,TRBJ1-6,CASSIGRTDYYSPLHF,TGTGCCAGTAGTATAGGACGGACAGACTATTATTCACCCCTCCACTTT
TRBV29-1,TRBD2,.,TRBJ2-7,CSFSGGTRFEQYF,TGCAGCTTTTCGGGAGGGACCCGTTTTGAGCAGTACTTC
TRBV19,.,.,TRBJ2-1,CASSIRRGGNEQFF,TGTGCCAGTAGTATTCGGAGGGGAGGCAATGAGCAGTTCTTC
TRBV9,.,.,TRBJ1-1,CASSAISGANTEAFF,TGTGCCAGCAGCGCCATTTCAGGGGCGAACACTGAAGCTTTCTTT
TRBV7-2,.,.,TRBJ1-2,CASSSRWDTYGYTF,TGTGCCAGCAGCTCCAGATGGGACACTTATGGCTACACCTTC
TRBV6-4,.,once,TRBJ2-7,CASSDQTRSSGSYEQYF,TGTGCCAGCAGTGACCAGACTCGCTCCTCCGGAAGCTACGAGCAGTACTTC
TRBV6-5,TRBD1,few,TRBJ2-1,CASTYRQDRDKQFF,TGTGCCAGCACCTATCGCCAGGACAGGGATAAGCAGTTCTTC
TRBV6-5,.,.,TRBJ1-3,CASSSPGLISGNTIYF,TGTGCCAGCAGTTCGCCGGGACTCATCTCTGGAAACACCATATATTTT
TRBV5-6,.,.,TRBJ2-3,CASSFLWQATDTQYF,TGTGCCAGCAGCTTTTTGTGGCAGGCTACAGATACGCAGTATTTT
TRBV10-3,TRBD1,once,TRBJ1-4,CATGQGSLSTNEKLFF,TGTGCCACAGGACAGGGGAGCCTTTCGACTAATGAAAAACTGTTTTTT
TRBV2,.,.,TRBJ2-7,CASRETEYEQYF,TGTGCCAGCAGGGAGACAGAATACGAGCAGTACTTC
TRBV19,.,.,TRBJ2-3,CASTQILGTDTQYF,TGTGCCAGTACCCAGATTTTGGGCACAGATACGCAGTATTTT
TRBV6-1,.,.,TRBJ1-2,CASSADQYYGYTF,TGTGCCAGCAGCGCCGATCAGTACTATGGCTACACCTTC
TRBV6-5,TRBD1,.,TRBJ1-1,CASSVSTGGNTEAFF,TGTGCCAGCAGTGTCTCGACAGGGGGGAACACTGAAGCTTTCTTT
TRBV4-2,TRBD1,.,TRBJ1-6,CASSQERTGPNSPLHF,TGTGCCAGCAGCCAAGAGCGGACAGGGCCAAATTCACCCCTCCACTTT
TRBV7-7,.,.,TRBJ2-6,CASSPSSGANVLTF,TGTGCTAGCAGCCCGAGCTCTGGGGCCAACGTCCTGACTTTC
TRBV19,.,.,TRBJ2-7,CASSMARRTEEQYF,TGTGCCAGTAGTATGGCCAGAAGAACGGAGGAGCAGTACTTC
TRBV7-9,.,.,TRBJ2-7,CASTLAPELPEQYF,TGTGCCAGCACCCTAGCGCCGGAGCTCCCCGAGCAGTACTTC
TRBV19,TRBD2,.,TRBJ2-5,CASGGGFQETQYF,TGTGCCAGTGGGGGGGGGTTCCAAGAGACCCAGTACTTC
TRBV6-1,.,few,TRBJ1-4,CASSEVLTDNEKLFF,TGTGCCAGCAGTGAGGTTCTCACAGATAATGAAAAACTGTTTTTT
TRBV15,TRBD1,once,TRBJ1-1,CATSGPGGNTEAFF,TGTGCCACCAGCGGCCCAGGGGGAAACACTGAAGCTTTCTTT
TRBV2,TRBD2,.,TRBJ2-5,CASRRTSGGRETQYF,TGTGCCAGCAGACGGACTAGCGGGGGAAGGGAGACCCAGTACTTC
TRBV6-5,TRBD1,.,TRBJ1-6,CASSKQGAQGSPLHF,TGTGCCAGCAGTAAGCAGGGGGCGCAGGGTTCACCCCTCCACTTT
TRBV6-5,.,.,TRBJ2-7,CASTERYEQYF,TGTGCCAGCACCGAGAGGTACGAGCAGTACTTC
TRBV2,TRBD1,.,TRBJ2-7,CASSYGQGGNEQYF,TGTGCCAGCAGTTACGGACAGGGAGGCAACGAGCAGTACTTC